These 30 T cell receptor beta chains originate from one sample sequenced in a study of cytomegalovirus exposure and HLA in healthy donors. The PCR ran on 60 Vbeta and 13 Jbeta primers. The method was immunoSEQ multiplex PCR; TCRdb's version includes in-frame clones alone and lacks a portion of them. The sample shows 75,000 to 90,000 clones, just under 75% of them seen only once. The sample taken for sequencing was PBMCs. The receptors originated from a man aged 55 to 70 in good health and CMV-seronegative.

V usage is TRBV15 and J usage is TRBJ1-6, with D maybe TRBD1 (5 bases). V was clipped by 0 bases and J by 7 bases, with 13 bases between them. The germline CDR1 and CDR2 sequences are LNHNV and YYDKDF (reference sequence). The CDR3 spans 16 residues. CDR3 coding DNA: TGTGCCACCAGCAGAGATCCCGGACAAGCCAATTCACCCCTCCACTTT. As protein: CATSRDPGQANSPLHF.

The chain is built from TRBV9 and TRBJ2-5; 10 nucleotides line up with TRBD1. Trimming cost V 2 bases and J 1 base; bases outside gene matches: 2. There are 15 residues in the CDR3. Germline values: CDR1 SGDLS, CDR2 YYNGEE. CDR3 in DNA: TGTGCCAGCAGCGTTGGGACAGGGGCCCAAGAGACCCAGTACTTC. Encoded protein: CASSVGTGAQETQYF.

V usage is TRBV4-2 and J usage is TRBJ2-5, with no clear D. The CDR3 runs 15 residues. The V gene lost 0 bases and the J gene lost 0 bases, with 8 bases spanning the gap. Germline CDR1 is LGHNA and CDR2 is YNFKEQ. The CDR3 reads CASSQDGQYQETQYF. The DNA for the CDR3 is TGTGCCAGCAGCCAAGATGGCCAGTACCAAGAGACCCAGTACTTC.

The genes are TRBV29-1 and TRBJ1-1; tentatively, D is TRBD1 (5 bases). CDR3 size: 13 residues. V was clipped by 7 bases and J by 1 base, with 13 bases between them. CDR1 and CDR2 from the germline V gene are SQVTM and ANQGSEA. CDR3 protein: CSAETGTNTEAFF. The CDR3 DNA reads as TGCAGCGCCGAAACAGGCACGAACACTGAAGCTTTCTTT.

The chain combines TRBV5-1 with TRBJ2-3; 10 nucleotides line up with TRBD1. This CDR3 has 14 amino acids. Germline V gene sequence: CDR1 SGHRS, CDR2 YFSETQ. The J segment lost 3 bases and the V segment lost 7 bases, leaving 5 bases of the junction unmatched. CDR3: CASGGTGATDTQYF. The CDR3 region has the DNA TGCGCCAGCGGCGGGACAGGGGCAACAGATACGCAGTATTTT. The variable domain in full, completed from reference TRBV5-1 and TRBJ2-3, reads KAGVTQTPRYLIKTRGQQVTLSCSPISGHRSVSWYQQTPGQGLQFLFEYFSETQRNKGNFPGRFSGRQFSNSRSEMNVSTLELGDSALYLCASGGTGATDTQYFGPGTRLTVL.

CDR3 coding DNA: TGTGCCTGGAGTCGGGGGGGTTCTGGAAACACCATATATTTT. Protein product: CAWSRGGSGNTIYF. The chain employs TRBV30 and TRBJ1-3; weak D call: TRBD1 (5 bases). Germline CDR1 and CDR2: GTSNPN and SVGIG (reference sequence). This CDR3 region has 14 residues. V was cut by 2 bases and J by 1 base, with 9 bases left in between. Looking up the rest from reference TRBV30 and TRBJ1-3 gives the full variable domain: SQTIHQWPATLVQPVGSPLSLECTVEGTSNPNLYWYRQAAGRGLQLLFYSVGIGQISSEVPQNLSASRPQDRQFILSSKKLLLSDSGFYLCAWSRGGSGNTIYFGEGSWLTVV.

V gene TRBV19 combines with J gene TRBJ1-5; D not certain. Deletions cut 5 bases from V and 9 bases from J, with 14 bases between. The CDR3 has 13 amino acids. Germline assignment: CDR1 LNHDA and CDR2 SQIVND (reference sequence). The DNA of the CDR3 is TGTGCCAGTAGTGCCGGGAGCGGCGGGCCCCAGCATTTT. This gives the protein CASSAGSGGPQHF.

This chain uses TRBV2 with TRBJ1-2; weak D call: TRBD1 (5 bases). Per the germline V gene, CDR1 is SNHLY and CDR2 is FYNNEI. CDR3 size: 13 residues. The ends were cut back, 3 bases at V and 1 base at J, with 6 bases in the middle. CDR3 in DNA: TGTGCCAGCAGTGAGGACATTAACTATGGCTACACCTTC. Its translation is CASSEDINYGYTF.

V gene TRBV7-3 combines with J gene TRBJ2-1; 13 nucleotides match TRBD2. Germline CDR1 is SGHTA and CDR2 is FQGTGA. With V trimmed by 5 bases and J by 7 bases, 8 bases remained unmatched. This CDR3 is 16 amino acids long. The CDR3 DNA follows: TGTGCCAGCAGCCGAAGGACTAGCGGGGGAGGGAATGAGCAGTTCTTC. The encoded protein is CASSRRTSGGGNEQFF.

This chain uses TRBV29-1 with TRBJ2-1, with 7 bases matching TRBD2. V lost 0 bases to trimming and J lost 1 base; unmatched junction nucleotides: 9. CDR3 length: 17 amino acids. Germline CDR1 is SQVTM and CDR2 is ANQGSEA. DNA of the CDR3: TGCAGCGTTGAAGATTTTAGAGCGGGGATTTCCTACAATGAGCAGTTCTTC. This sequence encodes CSVEDFRAGISYNEQFF.

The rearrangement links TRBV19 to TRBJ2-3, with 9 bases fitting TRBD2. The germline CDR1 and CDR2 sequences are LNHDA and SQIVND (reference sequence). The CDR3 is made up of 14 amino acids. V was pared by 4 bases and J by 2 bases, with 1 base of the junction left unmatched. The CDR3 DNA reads TGTGCCAGTAGTAGGACTAGCGACACAGATACGCAGTATTTT. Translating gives CASSRTSDTDTQYF. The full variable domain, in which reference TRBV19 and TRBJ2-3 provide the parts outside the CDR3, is DGGITQSPKYLFRKEGQNVTLSCEQNLNHDAMYWYRQDPGQGLRLIYYSQIVNDFQKGDIAEGYSVSREKKESFPLTVTSAQKNPTAFYLCASSRTSDTDTQYFGPGTRLTVL.

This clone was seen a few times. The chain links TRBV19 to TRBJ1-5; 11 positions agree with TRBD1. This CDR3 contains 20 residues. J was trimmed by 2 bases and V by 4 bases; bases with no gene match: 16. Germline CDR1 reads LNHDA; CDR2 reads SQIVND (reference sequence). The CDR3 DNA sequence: TGTGCCAGTAGTAAAGGGACAGGGGGGAAAATTGGGGTGGGCAATCAGCCCCAGCATTTT. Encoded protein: CASSKGTGGKIGVGNQPQHF.

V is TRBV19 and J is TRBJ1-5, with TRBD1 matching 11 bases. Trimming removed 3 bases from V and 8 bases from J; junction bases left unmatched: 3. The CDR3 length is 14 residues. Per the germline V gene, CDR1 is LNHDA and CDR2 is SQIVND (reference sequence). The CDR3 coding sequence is TGTGCCAGTAGTATTGGGGACAGGGGGAAGCCCCAGCATTTT. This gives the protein CASSIGDRGKPQHF.

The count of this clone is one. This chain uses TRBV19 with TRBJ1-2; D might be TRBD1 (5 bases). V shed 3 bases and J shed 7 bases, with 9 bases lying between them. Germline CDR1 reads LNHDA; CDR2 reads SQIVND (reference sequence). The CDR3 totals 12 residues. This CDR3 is CASSIGGAGYTF. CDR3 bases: TGTGCCAGTAGTATCGGGGGAGCTGGCTACACCTTC.

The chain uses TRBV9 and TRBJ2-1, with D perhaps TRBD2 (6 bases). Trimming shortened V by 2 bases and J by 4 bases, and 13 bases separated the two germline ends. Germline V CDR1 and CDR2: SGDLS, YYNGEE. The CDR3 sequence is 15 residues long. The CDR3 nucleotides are TGTGCCAGCAGCGTTCGTGGGGGGTCTTACAATGAGCAGTTCTTC. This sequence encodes CASSVRGGSYNEQFF. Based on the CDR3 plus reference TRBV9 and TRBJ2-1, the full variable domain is DSGVTQTPKHLITATGQRVTLRCSPRSGDLSVYWYQQSLDQGLQFLIQYYNGEERAKGNILERFSAQQFPDLHSELNLSSLELGDSALYFCASSVRGGSYNEQFFGPGTRLTVL.

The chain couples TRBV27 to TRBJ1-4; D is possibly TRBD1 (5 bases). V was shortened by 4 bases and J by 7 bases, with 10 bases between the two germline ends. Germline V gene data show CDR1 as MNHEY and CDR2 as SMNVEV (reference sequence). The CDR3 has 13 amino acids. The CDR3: CASSYRGGEKLFF. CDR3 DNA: TGTGCCAGCAGTTACCGGGGGGGTGAAAAACTGTTTTTT.

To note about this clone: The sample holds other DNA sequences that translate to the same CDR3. The CDR3 DNA reads as TGTGCCAGCAGCCCCACCCTAGCGGTTAGTACGCAGTATTTT. Amino acids: CASSPTLAVSTQYF. The J gene is TRBJ2-3, the V gene TRBV14; 7 bases fit TRBD2. The CDR3 extends over 14 amino acids. The V gene end was trimmed by 4 bases and the J gene end by 8 bases; junction bases not matched to a gene: 9. CDR1 and CDR2 from the germline V gene are SGHDN and FVKESK.

The CDR3 DNA follows: TGTGCCAGCAGTGCAACAGGGACGGTTTCACCCCTCCACTTT. This gives the protein CASSATGTVSPLHF. This chain links TRBV25-1 with TRBJ1-6; maybe TRBD1 (6 bases). CDR1 MGHDK and CDR2 SYGVNS come from the germline V gene. V gave up 4 bases and J gave up 9 bases, with 13 bases separating them. The CDR3 length is 14 residues.

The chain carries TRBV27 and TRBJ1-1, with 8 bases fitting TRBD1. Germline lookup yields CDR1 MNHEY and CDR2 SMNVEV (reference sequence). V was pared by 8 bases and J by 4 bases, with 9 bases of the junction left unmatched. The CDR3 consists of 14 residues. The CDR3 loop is CASSVITGGTEAFF. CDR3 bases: TGTGCCAGCTCTGTCATTACAGGGGGCACTGAAGCTTTCTTT.

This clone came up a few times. The CDR3 DNA reads as TGTGCCAGCAGTTACTCAGAGCGGGGGGCCGCAGATACGCAGTATTTT. This translates into CASSYSERGAADTQYF. The chain combines TRBV6-5 with TRBJ2-3; 9 bases line up with TRBD2. The CDR3 consists of 16 residues. Unmatched junction bases numbered 5, after V lost 0 bases and J lost 4 bases. CDR1 is MNHEY, CDR2 SVGAGI, per germline.

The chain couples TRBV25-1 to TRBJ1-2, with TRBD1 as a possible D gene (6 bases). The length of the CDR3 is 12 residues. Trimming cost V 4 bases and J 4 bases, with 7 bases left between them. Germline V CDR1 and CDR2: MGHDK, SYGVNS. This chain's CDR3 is CASSAGVYGYTF. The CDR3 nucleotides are TGTGCCAGCAGTGCAGGGGTCTATGGCTACACCTTC.

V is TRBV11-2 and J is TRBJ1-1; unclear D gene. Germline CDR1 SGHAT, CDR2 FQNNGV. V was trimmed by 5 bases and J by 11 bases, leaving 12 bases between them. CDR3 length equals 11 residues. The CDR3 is CASSQPQAAFF. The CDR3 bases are TGTGCCAGCAGCCAACCCCAAGCGGCTTTCTTT.

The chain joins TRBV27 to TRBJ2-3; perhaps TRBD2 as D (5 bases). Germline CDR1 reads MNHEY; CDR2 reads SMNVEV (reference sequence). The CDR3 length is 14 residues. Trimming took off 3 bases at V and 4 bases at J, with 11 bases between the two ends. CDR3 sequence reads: CASSFSDTADTQYF. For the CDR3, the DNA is TGTGCCAGCAGTTTTAGCGATACCGCAGATACGCAGTATTTT.

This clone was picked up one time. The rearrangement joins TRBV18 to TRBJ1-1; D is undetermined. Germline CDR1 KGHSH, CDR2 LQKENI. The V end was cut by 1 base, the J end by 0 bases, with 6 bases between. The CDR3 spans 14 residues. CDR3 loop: CASSPQSVNTEAFF. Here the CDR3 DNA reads TGTGCCAGCTCACCACAATCAGTGAACACTGAAGCTTTCTTT.

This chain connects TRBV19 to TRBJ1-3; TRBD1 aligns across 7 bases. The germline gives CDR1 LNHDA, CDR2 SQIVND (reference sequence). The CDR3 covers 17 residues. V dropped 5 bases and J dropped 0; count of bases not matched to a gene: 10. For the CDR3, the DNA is TGTGCCAGTAGTGATCATACAGGGGTCAGCTCTGGAAACACCATATATTTT. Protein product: CASSDHTGVSSGNTIYF.

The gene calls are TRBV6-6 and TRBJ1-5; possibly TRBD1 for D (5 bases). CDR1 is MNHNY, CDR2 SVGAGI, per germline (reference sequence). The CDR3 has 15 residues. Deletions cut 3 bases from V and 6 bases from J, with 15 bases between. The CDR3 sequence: CASSYSAGQGQPQHF. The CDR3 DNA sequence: TGTGCCAGCAGTTATTCCGCAGGGCAAGGTCAGCCCCAGCATTTT.

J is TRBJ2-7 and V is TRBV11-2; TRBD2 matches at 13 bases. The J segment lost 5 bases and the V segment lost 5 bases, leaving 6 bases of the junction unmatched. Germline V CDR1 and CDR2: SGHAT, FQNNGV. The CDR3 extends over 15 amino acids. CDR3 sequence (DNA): TGTGCCAGCAGCCCCGGACTAGCGGGGGAGAACGAGCAGTACTTC. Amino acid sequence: CASSPGLAGENEQYF.

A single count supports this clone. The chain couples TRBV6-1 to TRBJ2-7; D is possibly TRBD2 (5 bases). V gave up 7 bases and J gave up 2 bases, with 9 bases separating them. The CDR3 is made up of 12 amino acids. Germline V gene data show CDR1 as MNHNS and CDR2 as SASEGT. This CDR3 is CASTNGAYEQYF. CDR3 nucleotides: TGTGCCAGCACTAACGGGGCCTACGAGCAGTACTTC.

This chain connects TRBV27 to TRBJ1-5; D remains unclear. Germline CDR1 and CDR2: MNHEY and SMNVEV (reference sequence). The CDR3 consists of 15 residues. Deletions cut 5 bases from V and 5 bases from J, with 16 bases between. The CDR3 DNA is TGTGCCAGCAGTACTTTTAGGGAGTACGATCAGCCCCAGCATTTT. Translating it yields CASSTFREYDQPQHF.

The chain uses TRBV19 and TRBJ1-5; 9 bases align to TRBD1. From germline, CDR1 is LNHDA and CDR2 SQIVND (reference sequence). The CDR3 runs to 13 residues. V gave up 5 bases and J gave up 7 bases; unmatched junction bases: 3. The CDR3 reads CASSSDRGQPQHF. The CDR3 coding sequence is TGTGCCAGTAGTTCGGACAGGGGCCAGCCCCAGCATTTT.